A selection of T cell receptor beta chains follows, all from one sample in a study of cytomegalovirus exposure and HLA in healthy donors. The data were produced by immunoSEQ multiplex PCR, yet TCRdb's version contains in-frame clones alone and is incomplete. The data show some 130,000 clones, with roughly 79% seen just once and about 1.4% held by the top ten. Sequencing input: PBMCs. These receptors were collected from a woman aged 40 to 50 in good health and CMV-seronegative. Each CDR3 is given with its conserved first and last residue. The D gene is left open where the match is weak. Where a row states a size, it is once, few, many or the class of an expanded clone; other rows omit it.

v_call	clone_size	j_call	d_call	cdr3_aa	cdr3_nt
TRBV7-2	NA	TRBJ2-7	TRBD1	CASSRDRGVSEQYF	TGTGCCAGCAGCCGCGACAGGGGGGTCTCCGAGCAGTACTTC
TRBV28	NA	TRBJ1-1	NA	CASSLRRVTEAFF	TGTGCCAGCAGCCTTCGGAGGGTCACTGAAGCTTTCTTT
TRBV18	few	TRBJ2-7	TRBD1	CASSPRQGGDEQYF	TGTGCCAGCTCACCTCGACAGGGTGGCGACGAGCAGTACTTC
TRBV6-5	NA	TRBJ1-1	NA	CASSYTGSNTEAFF	TGTGCCAGCAGTTATACGGGATCGAACACTGAAGCTTTCTTT
TRBV2	NA	TRBJ1-1	TRBD1	CASRLTGFGTEAFF	TGTGCCAGCAGACTGACAGGGTTCGGAACTGAAGCTTTCTTT
TRBV7-3	NA	TRBJ2-2	NA	CASSNPRGAGGELFF	TGTGCCAGCAGTAATCCGCGCGGGGCTGGCGGGGAGCTGTTTTTT
TRBV5-1	NA	TRBJ1-3	TRBD1	CASSLDTGQSSGNTIYF	TGCGCCAGCAGCTTGGATACGGGACAGAGCTCTGGAAACACCATATATTTT
TRBV4-1	NA	TRBJ2-1	TRBD2	CASSQGLAGGPTYNEQFF	TGCGCCAGCAGCCAAGGACTAGCGGGGGGCCCAACCTACAATGAGCAGTTCTTC
TRBV6-5	once	TRBJ1-1	NA	CASSGTGGRTEAFF	TGTGCCAGCAGTGGGACGGGGGGCCGCACTGAAGCTTTCTTT
TRBV10-3	NA	TRBJ2-2	NA	CAISEHLGGAADTGELFF	TGTGCCATCAGTGAGCACCTAGGGGGGGCCGCGGACACCGGGGAGCTGTTTTTT
TRBV28	NA	TRBJ1-1	NA	CASSFRGARNTEAFF	TGTGCCAGCAGTTTCCGGGGGGCACGGAACACTGAAGCTTTCTTT
TRBV6-1	few	TRBJ1-5	NA	CASRHSGSNQPQHF	TGTGCCAGCCGTCATTCAGGAAGCAATCAGCCCCAGCATTTT
TRBV5-1	few	TRBJ2-7	TRBD1	CASSLDARGQGYEQYF	TGCGCCAGCAGCTTGGATGCCAGGGGGCAGGGGTACGAGCAGTACTTC
TRBV5-1	NA	TRBJ1-6	NA	CASSSLIEGGDNSPLHF	TGCGCCAGCAGCTCCCTGATTGAAGGGGGAGATAATTCACCCCTCCACTTT
TRBV6-1	NA	TRBJ2-7	TRBD1	CASSVNAGDRGLGEQYF	TGTGCCAGCAGTGTAAACGCCGGGGACAGGGGGCTAGGTGAGCAGTACTTC
TRBV2	NA	TRBJ1-5	NA	CAIRDTDNQPQHF	TGTGCCATCCGGGACACCGACAATCAGCCCCAGCATTTT
TRBV30	NA	TRBJ1-2	NA	CAWSPPIHTF	TGTGCCTGGAGTCCCCCCATCCACACCTTC
TRBV19	NA	TRBJ1-6	NA	CASSIRATRGNSPLHF	TGTGCCAGTAGTATTAGAGCTACCAGAGGAAATTCACCCCTCCACTTT
TRBV28	NA	TRBJ1-5	TRBD1	CASSETGAGNQPQHF	TGTGCCAGCAGTGAAACAGGGGCGGGCAATCAGCCCCAGCATTTT
TRBV19	NA	TRBJ1-3	NA	CASSISGYGGNTIYF	TGTGCCAGTAGTATATCTGGGTACGGGGGAAACACCATATATTTT
TRBV12-5	NA	TRBJ2-1	TRBD2	CASGRGTSVNEQFF	TGTGCTAGTGGCCGAGGGACTAGTGTCAATGAGCAGTTCTTC
TRBV11-2	NA	TRBJ1-1	TRBD1	CASSLGGQGMNTEAFF	TGTGCCAGCAGCTTAGGGGGACAGGGCATGAACACTGAAGCTTTCTTT
TRBV29-1	NA	TRBJ2-7	NA	CSVGSSYEQYF	TGCAGCGTCGGGAGCTCCTACGAGCAGTACTTC
TRBV4-1	NA	TRBJ1-5	NA	CASSQVGLSNQPQHF	TGCGCCAGCAGCCAAGTGGGACTGAGCAATCAGCCCCAGCATTTT
TRBV6-1	NA	TRBJ1-2	TRBD1	CASSEDRGSGYTF	TGTGCCAGCAGTGAAGACAGGGGAAGTGGCTACACCTTC
TRBV7-2	NA	TRBJ1-4	NA	CASSLVEEKLFF	TGTGCCAGCAGCTTAGTGGAGGAAAAACTGTTTTTT
TRBV5-6	NA	TRBJ1-1	NA	CASSPDSVGMNTEAFF	TGTGCCAGCAGCCCAGACAGCGTGGGCATGAACACTGAAGCTTTCTTT
TRBV5-6	NA	TRBJ1-1	TRBD1	CASITGQGKPEAFF	TGTGCCAGCATCACGGGACAGGGAAAACCTGAAGCTTTCTTT
TRBV7-7	few	TRBJ2-1	TRBD2	CASSPSGGPNNEQFF	TGTGCTAGCAGCCCTAGCGGGGGTCCTAACAATGAGCAGTTCTTC
TRBV5-1	NA	TRBJ2-7	TRBD1	CASSNGQGGREQYF	TGCGCCAGCAGCAACGGACAGGGGGGCAGGGAGCAGTACTTC
TRBV18	few	TRBJ1-1	NA	CASSPSSQGTEAFF	TGTGCCAGCTCACCATCCTCTCAGGGCACTGAAGCTTTCTTT
TRBV5-1	NA	TRBJ2-6	TRBD1	CASSSQGLQFSGANVLTF	TGCGCCAGCAGCTCACAGGGGCTCCAATTCTCTGGGGCCAACGTCCTGACTTTC